The present T cell receptor (beta chain) was sequenced within a study of technical replicates of blood from several donors. The junction had 1 base not matched to a gene; V was cut back by 2 bases and J by 3 bases. The CDR3 is 14 amino acids. The germline CDR1 and CDR2 sequences are WNHNN and SYGVQD (reference sequence). Libraries were prepared by immunoSEQ multiplex PCR; TCRdb keeps only in-frame clonotypes and omits some of them. This table has roughly 13,000 clones, roughly 80% appearing once. Material for sequencing was PBMCs. V gene TRBV10-1 combines with J gene TRBJ2-7; 10 bases map to TRBD2. The origin of this receptor is a human donor in good health. Written as DNA, the CDR3 is TGCGCCAGCAGTGAGAGGACTAGCGGCTACGAGCAGTACTTC. It yields the protein CASSERTSGYEQYF.